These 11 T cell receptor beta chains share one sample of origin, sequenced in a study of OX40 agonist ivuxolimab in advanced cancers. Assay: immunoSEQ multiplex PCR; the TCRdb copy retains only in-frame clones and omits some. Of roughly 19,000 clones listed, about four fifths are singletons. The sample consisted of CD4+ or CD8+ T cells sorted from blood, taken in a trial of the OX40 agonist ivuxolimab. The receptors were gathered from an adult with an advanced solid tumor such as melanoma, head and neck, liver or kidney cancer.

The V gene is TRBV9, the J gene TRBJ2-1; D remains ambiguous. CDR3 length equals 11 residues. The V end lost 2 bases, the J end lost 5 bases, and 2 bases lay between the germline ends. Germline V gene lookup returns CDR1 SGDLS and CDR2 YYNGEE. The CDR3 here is CASSVDNEQFF. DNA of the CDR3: TGTGCCAGCAGCGTGGACAATGAGCAGTTCTTC.

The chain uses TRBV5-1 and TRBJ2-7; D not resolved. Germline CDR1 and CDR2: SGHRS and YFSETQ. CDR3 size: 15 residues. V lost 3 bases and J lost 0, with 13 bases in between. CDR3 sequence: CASSYYLTHSYEQYF. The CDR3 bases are TGCGCCAGCAGCTATTACTTGACCCACTCCTACGAGCAGTACTTC. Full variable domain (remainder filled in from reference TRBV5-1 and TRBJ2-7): KAGVTQTPRYLIKTRGQQVTLSCSPISGHRSVSWYQQTPGQGLQFLFEYFSETQRNKGNFPGRFSGRQFSNSRSEMNVSTLELGDSALYLCASSYYLTHSYEQYFGPGTRLTVT.

In nucleotides, the CDR3 is TGTGCCAGCAGCTTGTTGGCCGGCACCTACGAGCAGTACTTC. Translating gives CASSLLAGTYEQYF. V is TRBV5-5 and J is TRBJ2-7; D is uncertain. This CDR3 has 14 amino acids. V was shortened by 1 base and J by 2 bases, with 10 bases between the two germline ends. Germline V gene data show CDR1 as SGHKS and CDR2 as YYEKEE (reference sequence).

For the CDR3, the DNA is TGTGCCAGCAGTTACTCTCCGGGACAGGGGAACACTGAAGCTTTCTTT. Amino acids: CASSYSPGQGNTEAFF. The J gene is TRBJ1-1, the V gene TRBV6-6; TRBD1 matches at 9 bases. Trimming removed 0 bases from V and 1 base from J; junction bases left unmatched: 3. The length of the CDR3 is 16 residues. Germline loops: CDR1 MNHNY, CDR2 SVGAGI (reference sequence).

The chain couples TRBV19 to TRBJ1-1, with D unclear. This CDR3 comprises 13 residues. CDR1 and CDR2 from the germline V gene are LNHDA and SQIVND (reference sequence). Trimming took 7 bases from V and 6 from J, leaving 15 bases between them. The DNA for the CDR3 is TGTGCCAGTAAGGGAGAGTACCAGCCTGAAGCTTTCTTT. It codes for CASKGEYQPEAFF. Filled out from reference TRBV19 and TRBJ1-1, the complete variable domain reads DGGITQSPKYLFRKEGQNVTLSCEQNLNHDAMYWYRQDPGQGLRLIYYSQIVNDFQKGDIAEGYSVSREKKESFPLTVTSAQKNPTAFYLCASKGEYQPEAFFGQGTRLTVV.

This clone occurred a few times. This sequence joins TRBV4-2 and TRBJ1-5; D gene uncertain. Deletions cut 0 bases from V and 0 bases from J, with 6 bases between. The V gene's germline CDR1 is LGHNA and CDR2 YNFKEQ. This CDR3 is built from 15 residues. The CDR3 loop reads CASSQDWYSNQPQHF. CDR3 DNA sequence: TGTGCCAGCAGCCAAGATTGGTATAGCAATCAGCCCCAGCATTTT.

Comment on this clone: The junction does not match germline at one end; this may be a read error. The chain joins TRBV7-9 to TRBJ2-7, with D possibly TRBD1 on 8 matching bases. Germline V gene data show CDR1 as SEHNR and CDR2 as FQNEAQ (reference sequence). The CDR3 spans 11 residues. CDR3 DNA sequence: TGTGCCAGCAGCCGGGGGGACAGGCCCAACTTC. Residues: CASSRGDRPNF.

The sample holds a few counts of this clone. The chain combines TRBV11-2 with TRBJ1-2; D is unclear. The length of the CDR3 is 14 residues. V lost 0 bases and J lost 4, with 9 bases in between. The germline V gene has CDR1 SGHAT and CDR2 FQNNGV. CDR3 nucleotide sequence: TGTGCCAGCAGCTTAGAAGGGATTGGCTATGGCTACACCTTC. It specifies CASSLEGIGYGYTF. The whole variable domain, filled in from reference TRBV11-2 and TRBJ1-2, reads EAGVAQSPRYKIIEKRQSVAFWCNPISGHATLYWYQQILGQGPKLLIQFQNNGVVDDSQLPKDRFSAERLKGVDSTLKIQPAKLEDSAVYLCASSLEGIGYGYTFGSGTRLTVV.

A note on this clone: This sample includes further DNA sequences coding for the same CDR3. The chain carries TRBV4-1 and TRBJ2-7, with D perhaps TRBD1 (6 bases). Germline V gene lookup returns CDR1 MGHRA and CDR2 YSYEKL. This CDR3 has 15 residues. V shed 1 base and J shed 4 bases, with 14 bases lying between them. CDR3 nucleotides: TGCGCCAGCAGCCAAGTTCCAGGGACACCGTACGAGCAGTACTTC. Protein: CASSQVPGTPYEQYF.

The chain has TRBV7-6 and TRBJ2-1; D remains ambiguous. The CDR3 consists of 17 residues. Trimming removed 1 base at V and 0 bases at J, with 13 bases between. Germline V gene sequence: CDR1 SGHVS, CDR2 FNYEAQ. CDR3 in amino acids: CASSLVSASDSYNEQFF. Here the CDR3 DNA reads TGTGCCAGCAGCTTAGTTTCCGCCAGTGACTCCTACAATGAGCAGTTCTTC.

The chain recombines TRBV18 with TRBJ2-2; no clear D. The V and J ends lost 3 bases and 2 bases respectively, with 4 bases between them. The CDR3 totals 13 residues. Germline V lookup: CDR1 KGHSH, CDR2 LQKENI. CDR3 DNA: TGTGCCAGCTCACCGGTAAACACCGGGGAGCTGTTTTTT. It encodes CASSPVNTGELFF.